One sample yielded the 11 T cell receptor beta chains listed below, sequenced in a study of cytomegalovirus exposure and HLA in healthy donors. The PCR used 60 Vbeta and 13 Jbeta primers. Clones were read by immunoSEQ multiplex PCR, and TCRdb kept only the in-frame ones, dropping some. Its listing shows 40,000 to 45,000 clones. The source material was PBMCs. The receptors were sampled from a man under 40 in good health and CMV-seronegative.

The chain couples TRBV5-1 to TRBJ2-7; D is perhaps TRBD1 (6 bases). The germline V and J ends were trimmed by 0 bases and 6 bases, with 16 bases remaining between them. Per germline, CDR1 SGHRS and CDR2 YFSETQ. This CDR3 is 15 amino acids long. The CDR3 region has the DNA TGCGCCAGCAGCTTGGTCCTGAACAGGGAAAGCGAGCAGTACTTC. The encoded protein is CASSLVLNRESEQYF.

The rearrangement joins TRBV10-2 to TRBJ1-5; D ambiguous. Germline V gene data show CDR1 as WSHSY and CDR2 as SAAADI. This CDR3 comprises 15 residues. V gave up 5 bases and J gave up 0 bases, with 11 bases separating them. The CDR3 nucleotides are TGCGCCAGCAGTTGGGCAGGTGCTAGCAATCAGCCCCAGCATTTT. It translates to CASSWAGASNQPQHF.

This chain connects TRBV6-5 to TRBJ2-7; 13 nucleotides agree with TRBD2. The CDR3 covers 15 residues. The V gene's germline CDR1 is MNHEY and CDR2 SVGAGI. J was trimmed by 7 bases and V by 2 bases; bases with no gene match: 5. For the CDR3, the DNA is TGTGCCAGCAGTTACGGACTAGCGGGAGTGCGGGAGCAGTACTTC. As protein: CASSYGLAGVREQYF.

The genes are TRBV18 and TRBJ1-1; no clear D. In germline, CDR1 is KGHSH, CDR2 LQKENI. The V end lost 3 bases, the J end lost 0 bases, and 5 bases lay between the germline ends. The CDR3 extends over 13 amino acids. The CDR3 loop is CASSPEMNTEAFF. The CDR3 nucleotides read TGTGCCAGCTCACCGGAGATGAACACTGAAGCTTTCTTT.

J is TRBJ1-2 and V is TRBV14; 10 bases align to TRBD1. V lost 6 bases and J lost 6; bases outside the gene matches: 4. The CDR3 covers 13 residues. Germline CDR1 reads SGHDN; CDR2 reads FVKESK. The CDR3 DNA follows: TGTGCCAGCAGTTACGGGACAGGGGATGGCTACACCTTC. Translating gives CASSYGTGDGYTF.

The rearrangement joins TRBV7-2 to TRBJ2-7; TRBD1 matches at 9 bases. Germline V CDR1 and CDR2: SGHTA, FQGNSA. J lost 3 bases, V lost 0 bases, and 3 bases had no gene match. This CDR3 contains 15 residues. CDR3 DNA: TGTGCCAGCAGCTTAGCAAGGACAGGGGTCTACGAGCAGTACTTC. It encodes CASSLARTGVYEQYF.

This chain joins TRBV4-2 and TRBJ1-5; 10 bases line up with TRBD1. The V gene's germline CDR1 is LGHNA and CDR2 YNFKEQ. Trimming removed 0 bases from V and 7 bases from J; junction bases left unmatched: 12. The CDR3 loop spans 18 amino acids. The CDR3 DNA reads as TGTGCCAGCAGCCAAGATCGACAGGGGGCTTTAGCAGGGCAGCCCCAGCATTTT. Its protein is CASSQDRQGALAGQPQHF.

This chain connects TRBV5-1 to TRBJ2-1, with TRBD2 matching over 9 bases. V was pared by 4 bases and J by 0 bases, with 8 bases of the junction left unmatched. Germline V gene data show CDR1 as SGHRS and CDR2 as YFSETQ. This CDR3 has 17 residues. DNA for the CDR3: TGCGCCAGCAGCATTGCTAGCGGGATGAGCTCCTACAATGAGCAGTTCTTC. Protein sequence: CASSIASGMSSYNEQFF.

The J gene is TRBJ2-7, the V gene TRBV11-2, with TRBD2 matching 9 bases. Germline CDR1 is SGHAT and CDR2 is FQNNGV. The CDR3 spans 15 residues. V gave up 5 bases and J gave up 2 bases; unmatched junction bases: 7. CDR3 loop: CASSRIGTSTYEQYF. The CDR3 DNA is TGTGCCAGCAGCCGGATAGGGACTAGCACCTACGAGCAGTACTTC. The full variable domain, its missing parts supplied by reference TRBV11-2 and TRBJ2-7, is EAGVAQSPRYKIIEKRQSVAFWCNPISGHATLYWYQQILGQGPKLLIQFQNNGVVDDSQLPKDRFSAERLKGVDSTLKIQPAKLEDSAVYLCASSRIGTSTYEQYFGPGTRLTVT.

This chain uses TRBV5-1 with TRBJ2-1; 11 bases align to TRBD2. Trimming cost V 0 bases and J 2 bases; bases outside gene matches: 1. The CDR3 runs to 16 residues. Germline loops: CDR1 SGHRS, CDR2 YFSETQ. The CDR3 region is CASSLVSGGAYNEQFF. CDR3 DNA: TGCGCCAGCAGCTTGGTTAGCGGGGGGGCCTACAATGAGCAGTTCTTC.

This sequence joins TRBV2 and TRBJ2-7; TRBD1 aligns across 9 bases. Trimming cost V 10 bases and J 7 bases; bases outside gene matches: 20. CDR3 length: 16 residues. Germline CDR1 and CDR2: SNHLY and FYNNEI. CDR3 DNA: TGTGCCAACAACCCCACCGGGACAGGGTGGAAGTCAGAGCAGTACTTC. Residues: CANNPTGTGWKSEQYF.